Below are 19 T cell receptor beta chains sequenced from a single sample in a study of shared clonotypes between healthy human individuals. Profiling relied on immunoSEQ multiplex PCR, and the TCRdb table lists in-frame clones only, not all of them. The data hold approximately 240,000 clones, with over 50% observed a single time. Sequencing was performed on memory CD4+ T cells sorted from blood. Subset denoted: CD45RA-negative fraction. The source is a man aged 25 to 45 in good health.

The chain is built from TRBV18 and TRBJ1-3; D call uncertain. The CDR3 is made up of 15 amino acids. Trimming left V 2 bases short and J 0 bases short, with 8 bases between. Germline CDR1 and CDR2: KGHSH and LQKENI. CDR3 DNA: TGTGCCAGCTCACCATCCGGTGGCTCTGGAAACACCATATATTTT. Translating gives CASSPSGGSGNTIYF.

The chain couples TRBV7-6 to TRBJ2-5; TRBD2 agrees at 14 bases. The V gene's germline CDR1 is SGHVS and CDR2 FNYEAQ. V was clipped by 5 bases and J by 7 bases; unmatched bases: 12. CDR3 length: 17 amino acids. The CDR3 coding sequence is TGTGCCAGCAGCCTCACCGGGACTAGCGGGAGTCGGGGGACCCAGTACTTC. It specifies CASSLTGTSGSRGTQYF.

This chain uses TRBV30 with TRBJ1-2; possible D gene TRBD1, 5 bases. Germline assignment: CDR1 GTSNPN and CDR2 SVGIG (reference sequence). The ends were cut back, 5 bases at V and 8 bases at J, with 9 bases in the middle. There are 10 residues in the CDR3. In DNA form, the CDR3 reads TGTGCCTGGGGGGGAGTCGGCTACACCTTC. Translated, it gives CAWGGVGYTF.

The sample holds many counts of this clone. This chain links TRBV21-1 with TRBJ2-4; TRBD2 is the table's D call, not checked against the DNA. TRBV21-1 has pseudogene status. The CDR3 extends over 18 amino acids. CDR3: CASSKGSGGAAAKNIQYF. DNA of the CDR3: TGTGCCAGCAGCAAAGGTTCTGGAGGGGCTGCAGCCAAAAACATTCAGTACTTC.

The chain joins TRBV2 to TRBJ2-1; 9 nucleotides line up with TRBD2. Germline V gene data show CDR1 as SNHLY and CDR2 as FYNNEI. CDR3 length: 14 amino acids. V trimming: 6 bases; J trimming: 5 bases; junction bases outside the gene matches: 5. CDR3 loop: CASRRLAADNEQFF. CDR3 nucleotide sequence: TGTGCCAGCAGGAGACTAGCGGCAGACAATGAGCAGTTCTTC.

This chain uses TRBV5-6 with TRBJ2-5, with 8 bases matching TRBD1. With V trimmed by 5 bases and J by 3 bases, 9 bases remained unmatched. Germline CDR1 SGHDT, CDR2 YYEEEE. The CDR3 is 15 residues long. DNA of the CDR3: TGTGCCAGCAGTACCGGGACAGGCTTTAAAGAGACCCAGTACTTC. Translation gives CASSTGTGFKETQYF.

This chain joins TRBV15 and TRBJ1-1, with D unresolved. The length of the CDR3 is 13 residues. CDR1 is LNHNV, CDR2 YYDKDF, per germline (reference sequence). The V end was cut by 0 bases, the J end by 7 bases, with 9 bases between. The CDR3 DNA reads TGTGCCACCAGCAGAGATTCGGGGTATGAAGCTTTCTTT. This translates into CATSRDSGYEAFF.

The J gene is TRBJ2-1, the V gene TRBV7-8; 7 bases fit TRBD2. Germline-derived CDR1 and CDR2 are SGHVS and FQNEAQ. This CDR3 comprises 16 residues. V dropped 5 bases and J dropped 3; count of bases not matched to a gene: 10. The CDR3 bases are TGTGCCAGCAGCAAAACAAGACTAGCTGGCTACAATGAGCAGTTCTTC. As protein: CASSKTRLAGYNEQFF. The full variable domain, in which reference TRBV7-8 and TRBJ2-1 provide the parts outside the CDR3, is GAGVSQSPRYKVAKRGQDVALRCDPISGHVSLFWYQQALGQGPEFLTYFQNEAQLDKSGLPSDRFFAERPEGSVSTLKIQRTQQEDSAVYLCASSKTRLAGYNEQFFGPGTRLTVL.

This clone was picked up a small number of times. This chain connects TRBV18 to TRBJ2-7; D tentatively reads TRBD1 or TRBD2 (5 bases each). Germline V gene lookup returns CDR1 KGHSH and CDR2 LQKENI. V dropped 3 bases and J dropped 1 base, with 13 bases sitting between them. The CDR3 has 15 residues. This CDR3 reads CASSPGVANSYEQYF. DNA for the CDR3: TGTGCCAGCTCACCGGGGGTCGCTAATTCCTACGAGCAGTACTTC.

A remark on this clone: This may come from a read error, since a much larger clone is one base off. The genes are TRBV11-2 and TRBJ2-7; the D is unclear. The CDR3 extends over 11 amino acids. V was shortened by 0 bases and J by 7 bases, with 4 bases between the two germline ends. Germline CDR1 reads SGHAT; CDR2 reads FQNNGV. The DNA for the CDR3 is TGTGCCAGCAGCTTAGAACTTGAGCAGTACTTC. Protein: CASSLELEQYF.

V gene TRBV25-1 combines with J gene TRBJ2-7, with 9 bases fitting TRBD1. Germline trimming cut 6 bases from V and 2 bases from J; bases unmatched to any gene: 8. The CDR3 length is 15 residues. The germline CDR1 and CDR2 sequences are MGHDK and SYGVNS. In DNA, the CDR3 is TGTGCCAGCAGCTGGACAGGGGACGGGACCTACGAGCAGTACTTC. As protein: CASSWTGDGTYEQYF.

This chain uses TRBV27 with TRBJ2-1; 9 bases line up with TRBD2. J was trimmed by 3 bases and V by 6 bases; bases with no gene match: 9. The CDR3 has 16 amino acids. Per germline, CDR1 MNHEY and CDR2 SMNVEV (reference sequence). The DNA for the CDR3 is TGTGCCAGCAGGGGGGCGGGAGGGCCCGGCTACAATGAGCAGTTCTTC. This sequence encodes CASRGAGGPGYNEQFF.

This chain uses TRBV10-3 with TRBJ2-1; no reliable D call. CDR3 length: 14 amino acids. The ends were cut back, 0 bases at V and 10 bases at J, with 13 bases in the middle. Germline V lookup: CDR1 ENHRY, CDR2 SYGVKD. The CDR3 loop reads CAISESNLGREQFF. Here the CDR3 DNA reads TGTGCCATCAGTGAGTCGAATCTCGGGCGGGAGCAGTTCTTC.

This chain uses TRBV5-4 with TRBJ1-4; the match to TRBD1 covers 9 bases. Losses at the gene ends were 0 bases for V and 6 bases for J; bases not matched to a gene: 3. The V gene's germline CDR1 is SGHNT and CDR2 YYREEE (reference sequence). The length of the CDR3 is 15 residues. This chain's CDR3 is CASSLATGGDEKLFF. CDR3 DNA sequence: TGTGCCAGCAGCTTGGCCACAGGGGGCGATGAAAAACTGTTTTTT.

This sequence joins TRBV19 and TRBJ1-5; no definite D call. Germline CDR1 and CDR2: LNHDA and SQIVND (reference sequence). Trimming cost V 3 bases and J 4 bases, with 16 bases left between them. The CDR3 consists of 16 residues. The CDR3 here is CASSIRPDSLNQPQHF. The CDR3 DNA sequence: TGTGCCAGTAGTATTCGACCGGACTCACTTAATCAGCCCCAGCATTTT.

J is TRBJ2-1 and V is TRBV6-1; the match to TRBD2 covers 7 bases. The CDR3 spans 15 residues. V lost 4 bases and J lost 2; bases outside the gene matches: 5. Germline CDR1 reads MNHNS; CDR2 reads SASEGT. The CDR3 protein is CASSVPSGTYNEQFF. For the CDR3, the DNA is TGTGCCAGCAGTGTGCCTAGCGGCACCTACAATGAGCAGTTCTTC.

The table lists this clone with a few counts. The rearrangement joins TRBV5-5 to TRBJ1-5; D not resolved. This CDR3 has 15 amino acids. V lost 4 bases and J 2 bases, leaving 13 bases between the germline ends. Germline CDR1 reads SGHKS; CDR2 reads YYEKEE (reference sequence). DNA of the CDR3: TGTGCCAGCAGCCCCGGGCCCCTCGGCAATCAGCCCCAGCATTTT. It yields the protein CASSPGPLGNQPQHF.

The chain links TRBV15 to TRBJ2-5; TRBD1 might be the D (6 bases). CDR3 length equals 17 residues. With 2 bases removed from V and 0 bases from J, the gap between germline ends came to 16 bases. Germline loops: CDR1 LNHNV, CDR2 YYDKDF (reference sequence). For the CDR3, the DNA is TGTGCCACCAGCAGACCGTATGACAGGCTGTACCAAGAGACCCAGTACTTC. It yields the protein CATSRPYDRLYQETQYF. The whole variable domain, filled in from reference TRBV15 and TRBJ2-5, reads DAMVIQNPRYQVTQFGKPVTLSCSQTLNHNVMYWYQQKSSQAPKLLFHYYDKDFNNEADTPDNFQSRRPNTSFCFLDIRSPGLGDTAMYLCATSRPYDRLYQETQYFGPGTRLLVL.

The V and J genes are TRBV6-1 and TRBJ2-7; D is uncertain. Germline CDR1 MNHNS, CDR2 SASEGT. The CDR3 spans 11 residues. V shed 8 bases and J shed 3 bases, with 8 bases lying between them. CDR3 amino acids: CASLGYYEQYF. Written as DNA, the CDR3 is TGTGCCAGCCTAGGTTACTACGAGCAGTACTTC.